A selection of T cell receptor beta chains follows, all from one sample in a study of blood T cell repertoires in COVID-19. Assay used: immunoSEQ multiplex PCR; TCRdb lists only in-frame clones, some missing. The sample carries about 44,000 clones, approximately 88% recorded once. Sequenced material: peripheral blood. The origin of the receptors is a woman between 40 and 55 years old with acute or convalescent COVID-19. The CDR3 runs from the conserved cysteine through the conserved F or W.

>TRBV28
CASSFLGQDLNYGYTF
>TRBV5-1
CASSVTGGTNEKLFF
>TRBV10-3
CAISAGPTQETQYF
>TRBV27
CASSLLGDNEQFF
>TRBV4-1
CASSQPRSSGNTIYF
>TRBV7-9
CASSLGGLAWTQYF
>TRBV27
CASSLLGTSGRVNEQYF
>TRBV7-9
CASSLEKGRGTEAFF
>TRBV11-2
CASSLRATGDEQFF
>TRBV29-1
CSVSQGGDRPWGEQYF
>TRBV28
CASSLTSRETQYF
>TRBV11-2
CASSTTSGTYEQYF
>TRBV7-2
CASNSPGGSSYEQYF
>TRBV12-3/TRBV12-4
CASSRTGPEAFF
>TRBV4-2
CASRGGGLVTEAFF
>TRBV7-2
CASTPSSGSHGYTF
>TRBV27
CASSLSGWLGRPHTQYF
>TRBV28
CASSLKQAGGPPDYEQYF
>TRBV28
CASSQPGSTDTQYF
>TRBV27
CASSPTGARHLHF
>TRBV12-5
CAPVKSPQGNEQFF
>TRBV6-5
CASSPSGGYGYTF
>TRBV2
CASSTRTGGNDEQFF
>TRBV23-1
CASSQAVNEKLFF
>TRBV18
CASSNLRGTDNTEAFF
>TRBV7-3
CASSLGQSGQGGDGYTF
>TRBV28
CASSLSGYGQGPEAFF
>TRBV19
CASSINRQGIQPQHF
>TRBV10-3
CAISESEGGYTF
>TRBV19
CAISGTGIGNQPQHF
>TRBV27
CASSSGRAGDTQYF
>TRBV7-9
CASSLSVQQQETQYF
>TRBV19
CASRPDRAASNQPQHF
>TRBV7-3
CASSRQGAGTEAFF
>TRBV7-9
CASSFSGGETQYF
>TRBV28
CASSFYPTPRQGEGELFF
>TRBV27
CASSRDRGRREQYF
>TRBV15
CATSRGLQGTEAFF
>TRBV28
CASRNAGPPGGEQFF
>TRBV27
CASSLISGGQVYGYTF
>TRBV25-1
CASKAAGVNTGELFF
>TRBV2
CASVLGSTDTQYF
>TRBV6-4
CASSEEGTTGELFF
>TRBV4-1
CASSQGPPRDSTDTQYF
>TRBV28
CASSKPGQGGYYGYTF
>TRBV30
CAWSQGRAGYTF
>TRBV4-3
CASSQDGAGGITDTQYF
>TRBV3-1/TRBV3-2
CASNSVDTEAFF
>TRBV6-1
CASSEARNYGYTF
>TRBV7-3
CASSSGLAESSYNEQFF
>TRBV28
CASSFLLPYGYTF
>TRBV27
CASSDRVAEPQHF
>TRBV28
CAILGTGGYLGNTEAFF
>TRBV6-5
CASSRDSAVETQYF
>TRBV28
CASSLLAGRASTDTQYF
>TRBV18
CASSPSSYEQYF
>TRBV6-5
CASSPSATSSYEQYF